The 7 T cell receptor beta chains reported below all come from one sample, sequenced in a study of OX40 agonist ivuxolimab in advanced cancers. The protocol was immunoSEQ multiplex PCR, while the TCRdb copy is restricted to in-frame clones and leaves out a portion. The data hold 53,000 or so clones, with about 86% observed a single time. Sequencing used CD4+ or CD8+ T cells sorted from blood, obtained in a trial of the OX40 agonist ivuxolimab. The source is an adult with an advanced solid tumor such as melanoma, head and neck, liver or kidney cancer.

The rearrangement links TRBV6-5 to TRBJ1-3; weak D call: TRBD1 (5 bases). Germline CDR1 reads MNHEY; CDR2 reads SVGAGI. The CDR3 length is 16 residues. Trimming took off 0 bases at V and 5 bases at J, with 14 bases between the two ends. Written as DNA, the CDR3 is TGTGCCAGCAGTTACTCCTCTCCGGGGCTGAGAAACACCATATATTTT. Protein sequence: CASSYSSPGLRNTIYF.

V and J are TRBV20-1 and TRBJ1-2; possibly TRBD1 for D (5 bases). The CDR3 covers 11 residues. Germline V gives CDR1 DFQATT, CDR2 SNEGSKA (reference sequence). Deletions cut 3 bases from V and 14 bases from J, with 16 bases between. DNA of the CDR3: TGCAGTGCTAGGGGGCCGAGCCCGCTGACCTTC. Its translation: CSARGPSPLTF.

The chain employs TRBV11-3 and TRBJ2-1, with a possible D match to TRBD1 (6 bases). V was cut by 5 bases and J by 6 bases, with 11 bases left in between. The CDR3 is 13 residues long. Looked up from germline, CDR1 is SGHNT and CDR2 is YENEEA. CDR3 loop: CASSRKQGNEQFF. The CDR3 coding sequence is TGTGCCAGCAGCCGAAAACAGGGCAATGAGCAGTTCTTC.

CDR3 bases: TGTGCCAGCAGTATCCTAGGACAGGGGAAGTGGGCTGAGCAGTTCTTC. As protein: CASSILGQGKWAEQFF. The chain has TRBV27 and TRBJ2-1; TRBD1 agrees at 9 bases. V was clipped by 5 bases and J by 9 bases; unmatched bases: 14. CDR1 and CDR2 from the germline V gene are MNHEY and SMNVEV (reference sequence). The CDR3 is 16 residues long.

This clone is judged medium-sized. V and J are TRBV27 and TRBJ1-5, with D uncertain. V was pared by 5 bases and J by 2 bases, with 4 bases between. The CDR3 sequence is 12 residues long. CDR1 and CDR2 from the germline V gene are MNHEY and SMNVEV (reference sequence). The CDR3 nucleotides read TGTGCCAGCAGTGATCGCAATCAGCCCCAGCATTTT. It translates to CASSDRNQPQHF.

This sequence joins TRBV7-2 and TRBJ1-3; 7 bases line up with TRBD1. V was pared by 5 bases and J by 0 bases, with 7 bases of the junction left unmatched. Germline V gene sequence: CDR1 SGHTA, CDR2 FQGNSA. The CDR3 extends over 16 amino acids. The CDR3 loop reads CASSRRGQSSGNTIYF. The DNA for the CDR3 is TGTGCCAGCAGCCGCCGGGGACAGAGCTCTGGAAACACCATATATTTT. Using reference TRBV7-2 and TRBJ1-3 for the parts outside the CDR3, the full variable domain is GAGVSQSPSNKVTEKGKDVELRCDPISGHTALYWYRQSLGQGLEFLIYFQGNSAPDKSGLPSDRFSAERTGGSVSTLTIQRTQQEDSAVYLCASSRRGQSSGNTIYFGEGSWLTVV.

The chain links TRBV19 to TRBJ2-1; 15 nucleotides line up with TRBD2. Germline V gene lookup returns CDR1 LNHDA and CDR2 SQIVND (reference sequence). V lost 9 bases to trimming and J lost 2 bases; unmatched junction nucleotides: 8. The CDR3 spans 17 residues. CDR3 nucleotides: TGTGCCAGCCGCGGGACTAGCGGGAGGCGGGCCTACAATGAGCAGTTCTTC. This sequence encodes CASRGTSGRRAYNEQFF.